This entry describes one T cell receptor beta chain. The CDR3 extends over 14 amino acids. With 3 bases removed from V and 3 bases from J, the gap between germline ends came to 8 bases. Per the germline V gene, CDR1 is SGHTA and CDR2 is FQGTGA. The data are from a study of shared clonotypes between healthy human individuals. Sequencing was performed on unsorted PBMC DNA using ten immunoSEQ deep assay plates. Only in-frame clones appear in the TCRdb table, and some are missing; sequencing was by immunoSEQ multiplex PCR. Among about 520,000 clones listed, approximately 84% were seen once. Unsorted samples relied on 80 million to 95 million PBMCs, which served as the source of genomic DNA.

Sequenced input: PBMCs. The chain combines TRBV7-3 with TRBJ2-2; weak D call: TRBD1 (5 bases). The source is a woman aged 40 to 50 in good health. Some clones in this sample may be carry-over from other donors' samples. The CDR3 DNA sequence: TGTGCCAGCAGCTTCTCGACAGACACCGGGGAGCTGTTTTTT. Protein sequence: CASSFSTDTGELFF. Full variable domain (outside the CDR3, taken from reference TRBV7-3 and TRBJ2-2): GAGVSQTPSNKVTEKGKYVELRCDPISGHTALYWYRQSLGQGPEFLIYFQGTGAADDSGLPNDRFFAVRPEGSVSTLKIQRTERGDSAVYLCASSFSTDTGELFFGEGSRLTVL.